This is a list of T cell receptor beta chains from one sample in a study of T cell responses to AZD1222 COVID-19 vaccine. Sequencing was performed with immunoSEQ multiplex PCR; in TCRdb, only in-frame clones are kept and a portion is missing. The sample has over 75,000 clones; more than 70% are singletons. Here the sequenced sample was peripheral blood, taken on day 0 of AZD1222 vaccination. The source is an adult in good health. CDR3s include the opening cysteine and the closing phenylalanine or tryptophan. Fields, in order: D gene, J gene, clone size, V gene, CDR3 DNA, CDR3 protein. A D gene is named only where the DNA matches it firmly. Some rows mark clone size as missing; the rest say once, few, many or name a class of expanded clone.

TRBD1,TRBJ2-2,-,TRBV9,TGTGCCAGCAGCCCCCGGGACAGGGCGTCCGGGGAGCTGTTTTTT,CASSPRDRASGELFF
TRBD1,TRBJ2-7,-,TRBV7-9,TGTGCCAGCAGCTTGGACAGGGCGGGGTACGAGCAGTACTTC,CASSLDRAGYEQYF
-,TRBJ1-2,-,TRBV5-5,TGTGCCAGCAGCTTGTCACAGAAGGATGGCTACACCTTC,CASSLSQKDGYTF
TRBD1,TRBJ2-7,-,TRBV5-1,TGCGCCAGCAGCTTGGGTGGGGACAGGGGGCGTGAGCAGTACTTC,CASSLGGDRGREQYF
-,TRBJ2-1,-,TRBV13,TGTGCCAGCAGCCCCTTAGGAGGCAGCTACAATGAGCAGTTCTTC,CASSPLGGSYNEQFF
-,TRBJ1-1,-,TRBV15,TGTGCCACCAGCGCCGGGGGAATGAACACTGAAGCTTTCTTT,CATSAGGMNTEAFF
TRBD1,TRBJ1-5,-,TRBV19,TGTGCCAGTGGGAGACACCTGGGACAGCGAAATCAGCCCCAGCATTTT,CASGRHLGQRNQPQHF
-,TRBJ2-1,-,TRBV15,TGTGCCACCAGCAGAGGGCCGGGGGGCGCGAGCTCCTACAATGAGCAGTTCTTC,CATSRGPGGASSYNEQFF
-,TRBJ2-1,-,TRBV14,TGTGCCAGCAGCCAAGGGGTGGGGGCAACCTACAATGAGCAGTTCTTC,CASSQGVGATYNEQFF
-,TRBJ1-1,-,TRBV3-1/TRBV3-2,TGTGCCAGCAGCCAAGCTGGAGCAGGGAACACTGAAGCTTTCTTT,CASSQAGAGNTEAFF
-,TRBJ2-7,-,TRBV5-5,TGTGCCAGCAGCTTGCGCCCAGGGAACGAGCAGTACTTC,CASSLRPGNEQYF
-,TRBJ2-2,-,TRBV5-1,TGCGCCAGCAGCTTGGGCCCGAACGATGCCGGGGAGCTGTTTTTT,CASSLGPNDAGELFF
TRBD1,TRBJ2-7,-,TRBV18,TGTGCCAGCTCACCCGGGACAGGGTTCGACGAGCAGTACTTC,CASSPGTGFDEQYF
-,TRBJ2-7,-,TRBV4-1,TGCGCCAGCAGCCAGGCGGAGACGGCCTACGAGCAGTACTTC,CASSQAETAYEQYF
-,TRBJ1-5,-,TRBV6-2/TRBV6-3,TGTGCCAGCAGTTACGAGAGCAATCAGCCCCAGCATTTT,CASSYESNQPQHF
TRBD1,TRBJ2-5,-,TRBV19,TGTGCCAGTAGTACCGGGACAGGGGTAAAGACCCAGTACTTC,CASSTGTGVKTQYF
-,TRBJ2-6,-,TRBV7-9,TGTGCCAGCAGCCCATTGGCGGTGGTGTCCTCTGGGGCCAACGTCCTGACTTTC,CASSPLAVVSSGANVLTF
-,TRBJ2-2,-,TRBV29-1,TGCAGCGTTGGTTCCTCCTCCGGGGAGCTGTTTTTT,CSVGSSSGELFF
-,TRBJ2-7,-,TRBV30,TGTGCCTGGAGTAGGGAAAAGTACGAGCAGTACTTC,CAWSREKYEQYF
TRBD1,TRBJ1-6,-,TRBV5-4,TGTGCCAGCAGCACCTCGGGACAGAGTAATTCACCCCTCCACTTT,CASSTSGQSNSPLHF
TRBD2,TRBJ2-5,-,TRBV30,TGTGCCTGGAGTTCCGGGGGGGAGACCCAGTACTTC,CAWSSGGETQYF
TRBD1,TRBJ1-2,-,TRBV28,TGTGCCAGCAGTACTACAGGGGAGAACTATGGCTACACCTTC,CASSTTGENYGYTF
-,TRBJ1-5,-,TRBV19,TGTGCCAGTTTGGGCAAGGGCGACCAGCCCCAGCATTTT,CASLGKGDQPQHF
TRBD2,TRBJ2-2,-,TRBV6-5,TGTGCCAGCAGGCCGACTAGCGGGGGTGGCGGGGAGCTGTTTTTT,CASRPTSGGGGELFF
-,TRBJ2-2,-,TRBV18,TGTGCCAGCTCACTTTACAGCGGGTATAACACCGGGGAGCTGTTTTTT,CASSLYSGYNTGELFF
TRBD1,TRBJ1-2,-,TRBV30,TGTGCCTGGGGGACAGGGGCGATCTATGGCTACACCTTC,CAWGTGAIYGYTF
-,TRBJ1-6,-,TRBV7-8,TGTGCCAGCAGCTTAGTGGGACATACAAGCTCCTATAATTCACCCCTCCACTTT,CASSLVGHTSSYNSPLHF
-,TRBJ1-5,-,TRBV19,TGTGCCAGTATTACAGGAACGGGCAGCAATCAGCCCCAGCATTTT,CASITGTGSNQPQHF
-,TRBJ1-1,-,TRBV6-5,TGTGCCAGCAGCCTCCTATCGGGCACTGAAGCTTTCTTT,CASSLLSGTEAFF
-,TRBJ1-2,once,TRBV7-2,TGTGCCAGCAGCCCGAACAGCGCTCGAACCCCCCGCTATGGCTACACCTTC,CASSPNSARTPRYGYTF
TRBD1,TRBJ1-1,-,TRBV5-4,TGTGCCAGCAGCTCAACAGGGGTTGACACTGAAGCTTTCTTT,CASSSTGVDTEAFF
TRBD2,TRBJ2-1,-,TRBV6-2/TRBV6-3,TGTGCCAGCAGTTTACAAAGCGGGGGGGCCGGGGAGCAGTTCTTC,CASSLQSGGAGEQFF
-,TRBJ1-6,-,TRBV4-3,TGCGCCAGCAGCCAAGATCTTCTTTCCGGGACGAGCGGTTCACCCCTCCACTTT,CASSQDLLSGTSGSPLHF
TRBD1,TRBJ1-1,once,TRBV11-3,TGTGCCAGCAGCTCGGGACAGCCTCAGGCTGAAGCTTTCTTT,CASSSGQPQAEAFF
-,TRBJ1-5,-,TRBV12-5,TGTGCTAGTGGTTTGCTTGACAGCAATCAGCCCCAGCATTTT,CASGLLDSNQPQHF
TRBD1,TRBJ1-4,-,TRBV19,TGTGCCAGTAGTATAGAGAGGGGGCGAACTGAAAAACTGTTTTTT,CASSIERGRTEKLFF
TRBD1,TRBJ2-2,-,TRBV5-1,TGCGCCAGCAGCTGGACAGGGATGAACACCGGGGAGCTGTTTTTT,CASSWTGMNTGELFF
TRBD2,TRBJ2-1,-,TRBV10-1,TGCGCCAGCAGTGCGGGACTAGCGGGTAATGAGCAGTTCTTC,CASSAGLAGNEQFF
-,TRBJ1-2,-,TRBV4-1,TGCGCCAGCAGCCAAGGGGGGCAGGTCTGGGTCTACACCTTC,CASSQGGQVWVYTF
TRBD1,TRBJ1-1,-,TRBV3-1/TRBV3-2,TGTGCCAGCAGCCGCCAAGGAGACGGGACAGTCAAAGCTTTCTTT,CASSRQGDGTVKAFF
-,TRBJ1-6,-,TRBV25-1,TGTGCCAGCAGTGAATCCGAGGGGATTTCACCCCTCCACTTT,CASSESEGISPLHF
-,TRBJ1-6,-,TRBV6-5,TGTGCCAGCAGTTACCTGGACAGCAATTCACCCCTCCACTTT,CASSYLDSNSPLHF
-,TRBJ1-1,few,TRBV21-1,TGTGCCAGCAGCAAAAAGCCGACAACGATGAACACTGAAGCTTTCTTT,CASSKKPTTMNTEAFF
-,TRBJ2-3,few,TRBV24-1,TGTGCCACCAGTGACTCAGGGGCAGATACGCAGTATTTT,CATSDSGADTQYF
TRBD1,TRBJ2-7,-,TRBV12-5,TGTGCTAGTGGCAGATTCGCGGGACAGGGACGGTACGAGCAGTACTTC,CASGRFAGQGRYEQYF
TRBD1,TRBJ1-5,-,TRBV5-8,TGTGCCAGCACCCTAAGACAGGGGGCTGATCAGCCCCAGCATTTT,CASTLRQGADQPQHF
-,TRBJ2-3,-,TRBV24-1,TGTGCCACCAGTGCAGGGGGCACAGATACGCAGTATTTT,CATSAGGTDTQYF
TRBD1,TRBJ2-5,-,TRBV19,TGTGCCAGTAGCTGGCAGGGGGCAGAGACCCAGTACTTC,CASSWQGAETQYF
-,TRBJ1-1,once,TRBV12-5,TGTGCTAGTGGTTTGTCGGAGGGTGGCACTGAAGCTTTCTTT,CASGLSEGGTEAFF
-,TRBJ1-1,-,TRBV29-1,TGCAGCGTTGAAGGGGCCGAGACAAAAGCTTTCTTT,CSVEGAETKAFF
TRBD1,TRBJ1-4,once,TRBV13,TGTGCCAGCAGCTCGTATGTACAGGGGGTAACAAATGAAAAACTGTTTTTT,CASSSYVQGVTNEKLFF
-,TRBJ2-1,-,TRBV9,TGTGCCAGCAGCGAAGACGGGACTCAAACGGGTGAGCAGTTCTTC,CASSEDGTQTGEQFF